This TCR beta chain was retrieved from a study of read filtering for tumor transcriptome and immune sequencing. Many counts were recorded for this clonotype. This library used approximately 370 ng RNA and molecular barcoded adaptors spanning alpha/delta and beta/gamma chains. MiXCR, run by TCRdb on the reads, gives a single entry per CDR3 protein. The sample gives 45,000 to 50,000 distinct CDR3 sequences, about 12% of which show up once; about 14% is in the top ten. Sequenced sample: a population of CD138-negative cells sorted from bone marrow. This sequence originates from a donor aged 40 or older with multiple myeloma.

Here the CDR3 reads CSARRETDYEQYF. The CDR3 DNA reads as TGCAGTGCCAGACGGGAGACCGATTACGAGCAGTACTTC. This chain uses TRBV20-1 with TRBJ2-7; D is perhaps TRBD2 (6 bases). The CDR3 totals 13 residues. The germline V gene encodes CDR1 DFQATT and CDR2 SNEGSKA (reference sequence). Trimming pared 6 bases from V and 4 bases from J, leaving 16 bases between.